These T cell receptor beta chains were read from a single sample in a study of cytomegalovirus exposure and HLA in healthy donors. Repertoires were generated with immunoSEQ multiplex PCR, while TCRdb's copy carries only in-frame clones and drops some. The data show around 190,000 clones, roughly 85% seen once. Sequenced material: PBMCs. These receptors originate from a woman in her forties or fifties in good health and CMV-seronegative. The CDR3 runs from the conserved cysteine through the conserved F or W. The order of the fields is V gene, J gene, D gene, clone size, CDR3 protein, CDR3 DNA. The D gene is left open where the match is weak. Size is stated for part of the rows, as once, few or many counts, or as a class when the clone is expanded.

TRBV6-1	TRBJ2-7	NA	NA	CASSATGLSYEQYF	TGTGCCAGCAGTGCGACCGGACTGTCCTACGAGCAGTACTTC
TRBV15	TRBJ2-7	NA	NA	CATSRGTGQSYEQYF	TGTGCCACCAGCAGAGGAACAGGGCAGTCCTACGAGCAGTACTTC
TRBV7-2	TRBJ1-5	TRBD1	NA	CASSVGQGGRQPQHF	TGTGCCAGCAGCGTGGGACAGGGGGGGAGGCAGCCCCAGCATTTT
TRBV28	TRBJ1-1	NA	NA	CASSLILGQSNTEAFF	TGTGCCAGCAGTCTCATTTTAGGACAGTCGAACACTGAAGCTTTCTTT
TRBV7-8	TRBJ1-1	NA	NA	CASSLGSLNTEAFF	TGTGCCAGCAGCTTGGGCAGCTTGAACACTGAAGCTTTCTTT
TRBV28	TRBJ1-2	NA	NA	CASSSRGYTF	TGTGCCAGCAGTTCGCGTGGCTACACCTTC
TRBV4-3	TRBJ2-2	TRBD1	NA	CASSPQGATELFF	TGCGCCAGCAGCCCACAGGGGGCTACGGAGCTGTTTTTT
TRBV7-2	TRBJ2-1	NA	NA	CASSPAALSYNEQFF	TGTGCCAGCAGCCCCGCGGCGTTAAGTTACAATGAGCAGTTCTTC
TRBV6-5	TRBJ1-2	NA	NA	CASTRTTGIYGYTF	TGTGCCAGCACCCGAACGACAGGAATCTATGGCTACACCTTC
TRBV18	TRBJ1-1	TRBD1	few	CASSSGQARFEAFF	TGTGCCAGCTCATCGGGACAGGCTAGATTTGAAGCTTTCTTT
TRBV4-1	TRBJ2-4	TRBD2	NA	CASSQEPSGRAKNIQYF	TGCGCCAGCAGCCAAGAACCCAGCGGGAGAGCCAAAAACATTCAGTACTTC
TRBV7-9	TRBJ1-2	TRBD1	NA	CASNTGGNGYTF	TGTGCCAGCAATACAGGGGGCAATGGCTACACCTTC
TRBV5-1	TRBJ1-1	NA	NA	CASSLPGEVVNTEAFF	TGCGCCAGCAGCTTGCCGGGGGAAGTCGTGAACACTGAAGCTTTCTTT
TRBV2	TRBJ2-7	TRBD1	NA	CASSDYRGAYEQYF	TGTGCCAGCAGTGACTACAGGGGGGCCTACGAGCAGTACTTC
TRBV18	TRBJ2-3	NA	few	CASSPPGLWTDTQYF	TGTGCCAGCTCACCACCGGGACTCTGGACAGATACGCAGTATTTT
TRBV5-1	TRBJ1-1	NA	once	CASRLQAQTNTEAFF	TGCGCCAGCCGCCTGCAGGCTCAAACGAACACTGAAGCTTTCTTT
TRBV18	TRBJ1-1	TRBD1	NA	CASSPRTGWTEAFF	TGTGCCAGCTCCCCTAGGACAGGGTGGACTGAAGCTTTCTTT
TRBV9	TRBJ2-5	TRBD2	NA	CASSPGGLAGGGETQYF	TGTGCCAGCAGCCCAGGCGGGCTAGCGGGAGGGGGGGAGACCCAGTACTTC
TRBV2	TRBJ1-3	TRBD1	NA	CASSSVKGQGPLLYF	TGTGCCAGCAGTTCCGTGAAGGGACAGGGGCCCCTTTTATATTTT
TRBV7-7	TRBJ2-3	NA	NA	CASSLLGRTDTQYF	TGTGCCAGCAGCTTACTGGGCCGCACAGATACGCAGTATTTT
TRBV6-5	TRBJ2-7	TRBD2	NA	CAGSLAGGLTYEQYF	TGTGCCGGCAGTCTAGCGGGAGGCCTGACTTACGAGCAGTACTTC
TRBV9	TRBJ2-6	NA	few	CASSVGGNSGANVLTF	TGTGCCAGCAGCGTGGGGGGAAACTCTGGGGCCAACGTCCTGACTTTC
TRBV6-5	TRBJ2-2	TRBD1	once	CASSRQGINTGELFF	TGTGCCAGCAGCAGACAGGGAATAAACACCGGGGAGCTGTTTTTT
TRBV6-1	TRBJ2-1	TRBD2	NA	CASSESWMASGVEQFF	TGTGCCAGCAGTGAGAGTTGGATGGCTAGCGGGGTTGAGCAGTTCTTC
TRBV5-1	TRBJ2-1	NA	NA	CASSLELSNNEQFF	TGCGCCAGCAGCTTGGAGCTCTCCAACAATGAGCAGTTCTTC
TRBV18	TRBJ2-1	NA	NA	CASSLFRHGYNEQFF	TGTGCCAGCTCATTGTTTCGACACGGCTACAATGAGCAGTTCTTC
TRBV4-1	TRBJ2-7	TRBD1	few	CASSQGPGGYYEQYF	TGCGCCAGCAGCCAAGGCCCAGGGGGTTATTACGAGCAGTACTTC
TRBV18	TRBJ1-4	NA	NA	CASSLTSGATTNEKLFF	TGTGCCAGCTCACTTACCTCAGGGGCCACAACTAATGAAAAACTGTTTTTT
TRBV27	TRBJ2-3	NA	NA	CASSLMGPDTQYF	TGTGCCAGCAGTTTAATGGGCCCAGATACGCAGTATTTT
TRBV18	TRBJ1-1	NA	NA	CASSPPNRVKAEAFF	TGTGCCAGCTCACCACCAAACAGGGTGAAGGCTGAGGCTTTCTTT
TRBV28	TRBJ2-1	NA	NA	CASSLAQYYNEQFF	TGTGCCAGCAGTTTAGCACAGTACTACAATGAGCAGTTCTTC
TRBV28	TRBJ2-1	NA	NA	CASLAQGTYNEQFF	TGTGCCAGCCTGGCACAGGGTACCTACAATGAGCAGTTCTTC
TRBV6-5	TRBJ2-3	TRBD2	once	CASSRLAASTDTQYF	TGTGCCAGCAGCAGACTAGCGGCTAGCACAGATACGCAGTATTTT
TRBV11-2	TRBJ2-1	TRBD2	NA	CASSRTSGSDEQFF	TGTGCCAGCAGTAGGACTAGCGGGTCGGATGAGCAGTTCTTC
TRBV7-6	TRBJ2-1	TRBD2	NA	CASSLTGLAVDEQFF	TGTGCCAGCAGCTTAACAGGACTAGCGGTGGATGAGCAGTTCTTC
TRBV6-5	TRBJ1-2	TRBD1	NA	CASSDRGGGGYTF	TGTGCCAGCAGTGACAGGGGCGGAGGTGGCTACACCTTC
TRBV5-1	TRBJ1-2	NA	NA	CASSRESTGPNYGYTF	TGCGCCAGCAGCAGAGAATCGACAGGCCCCAACTATGGCTACACCTTC